The present T cell receptor (beta chain) was sequenced within a study of shared clonotypes between healthy human individuals. The CDR3 totals 15 residues. Germline loops: CDR1 MNHEY, CDR2 SMNVEV (reference sequence). The V gene lost 1 base and the J gene lost 0 bases, with 9 bases spanning the gap. Concerning this clone itself: Antigen unknown.

As handled by the study authors: From ImmunoSEQ came sequences covering only the junction and carrying no quality scores, so filtering differed. Generated by immunoSEQ multiplex PCR, the TCRdb table keeps only in-frame clones and is missing some. V and J calls and clone size come straight from that table; D and trimming were deduced from the DNA. Of millions of clones detected, more than 85% appear once; the ten largest clones hold roughly 0.36%. Findings and caveats of the study: Across several donors, naive CD4 shared roughly 5%, naive CD8 more than 3%, memory CD4 more than 2%, memory CD8 about 0.38%.

Donors comprised only Caucasian adults living in Nashville, Tennessee. The sequenced sample was naive CD4+ T cells from PBMCs. Subset of the sample: CD45RA+ positively selected. V and J are TRBV27 and TRBJ1-1; D remains unclear. This TCR was recovered from a young man in good health. Some clones in this sample may be carry-over from other donors' samples. CDR3 loop: CASSLFGLMNTEAFF. For the CDR3, the DNA is TGTGCCAGCAGTTTATTCGGTCTAATGAACACTGAAGCTTTCTTT.